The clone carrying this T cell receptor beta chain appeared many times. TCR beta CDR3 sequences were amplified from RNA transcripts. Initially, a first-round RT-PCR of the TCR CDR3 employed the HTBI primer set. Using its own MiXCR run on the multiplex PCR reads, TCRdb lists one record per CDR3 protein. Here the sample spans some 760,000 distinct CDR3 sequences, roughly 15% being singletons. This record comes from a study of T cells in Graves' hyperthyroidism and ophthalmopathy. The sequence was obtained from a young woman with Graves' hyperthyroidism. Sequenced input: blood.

The CDR3 loop is CASSYSRLGNVRRGDQPQHF. CDR3 coding DNA: TGTGCCAGCAGTTACTCCAGACTGGGGAATGTCCGGAGGGGTGATCAGCCCCAGCATTTT. The chain links TRBV28 to TRBJ1-5; tentatively, D is TRBD1 (5 bases). This CDR3 spans 20 amino acids. Germline assignment: CDR1 MDHEN and CDR2 SYDVKM. Trimming removed 4 bases at V and 5 bases at J, with 30 bases between.